The clone carrying this TCR beta chain appeared once. Its specificity is unknown. The data originate from a study of OX40 agonist ivuxolimab in advanced cancers. Study results and caveats: On average, CD8+ T cells had more expanded clones than CD4+.

TCRdb keeps only in-frame clones here, not all; method: immunoSEQ multiplex PCR. This sample carries about 55,000 clones, around nine tenths of them seen once, and the ten largest clones take just under 7%. Germline V lookup: CDR1 MNHNS, CDR2 SASEGT. The V gene lost 3 bases and the J gene lost 8 bases, with 16 bases spanning the gap. The CDR3 length is 14 residues. The V gene is TRBV6-1, the J gene TRBJ1-1; maybe TRBD1 (5 bases). The sequences come from CD4+ or CD8+ T cells sorted from blood, collected in a trial of the OX40 agonist ivuxolimab. The sequence was collected from an adult with an advanced solid tumor such as melanoma, head and neck, liver or kidney cancer. CDR3 sequence (DNA): TGTGCCAGCAGTGAGCGATGGGGGGGAGCGGAAGCTTTCTTT. The encoded protein is CASSERWGGAEAFF.